These T cell receptor beta chains were read from a single sample in a study of blood T cell repertoires in COVID-19. Libraries were prepared by immunoSEQ multiplex PCR; TCRdb keeps only in-frame clonotypes and omits some of them. The table has some 100,000 clones, 85% to 90% seen once. Sequenced sample: peripheral blood. The receptor source for this set is an elderly woman with active COVID-19. Each CDR3 is given with its conserved first and last residue. The D gene is left open where the match is weak. Part of the rows lack a size; the others show once, few, many or a class for expanded clones.

clone_size | d_call | j_call | cdr3_length | v_call | cdr3_nt | cdr3_aa
. | TRBD1 | TRBJ2-5 | 16 | TRBV15 | TGTGCCACCAGCACCCTGTCCGGGACAGTACAAGAGACCCAGTACTTC | CATSTLSGTVQETQYF
. | TRBD2 | TRBJ2-5 | 15 | TRBV5-4 | TGTGCCAGCAGCCCGACTAGCGGGATACAAGAGACCCAGTACTTC | CASSPTSGIQETQYF
. | TRBD2 | TRBJ2-1 | 14 | TRBV2 | TGTGCCAGCAGTGAACGGGGGCGGGAGGATGAGCAGTTCTTC | CASSERGREDEQFF
. | . | TRBJ2-7 | 16 | TRBV7-2 | TGTGCCAGCAGCAAAGGGGCCACGTTGAGCTCCTACGAGCAGTACTTC | CASSKGATLSSYEQYF
few | TRBD2 | TRBJ2-2 | 16 | TRBV4-1 | TGCGCCAGCAGCCAGTCTCGCGGGAGCGGGTCCGGGGAGCTGTTTTTT | CASSQSRGSGSGELFF
. | . | TRBJ2-7 | 16 | TRBV4-2 | TGTGCCAGCAGCCAAGCACCGAGTCAGGGTTCCTACGAGCAGTACTTC | CASSQAPSQGSYEQYF
. | . | TRBJ2-3 | 13 | TRBV11-2 | TGTGCCAGCAGCTCGGTGCTCACAGATACGCAGTATTTT | CASSSVLTDTQYF
. | TRBD1 | TRBJ1-5 | 14 | TRBV7-8 | TGTGCCAGCAGCAGACAGGGATGGAATCAGCCCCAGCATTTT | CASSRQGWNQPQHF
. | . | TRBJ2-7 | 13 | TRBV27 | TGTGCCAGCCGCGGGACTGGCTTTGGGGAGCAGTACTTC | CASRGTGFGEQYF
. | . | TRBJ1-1 | 15 | TRBV18 | TGTGCCAGCTCACCTCGGGAGGGGAGGAAGAATGAAGCTTTCTTT | CASSPREGRKNEAFF
once | TRBD2 | TRBJ2-3 | 15 | TRBV5-5 | TGTGCCAGCAGTCTAGGACTAGCGGGAGCAGATACGCAGTATTTT | CASSLGLAGADTQYF
. | . | TRBJ1-2 | 14 | TRBV9 | TGTGCCAGCAGCCCGCAACAGGGATCCTATGGCTACACCTTC | CASSPQQGSYGYTF
. | TRBD2 | TRBJ2-7 | 14 | TRBV5-1 | TGCGCCAGCAGCCCGGGCGGGGGCTCCTACGAGCAGTACTTC | CASSPGGGSYEQYF
. | . | TRBJ1-1 | 15 | TRBV15 | TGTGCCACCAGCAGAGAAACGGACTTGAACACTGAAGCTTTCTTT | CATSRETDLNTEAFF
once | TRBD1 | TRBJ1-1 | 12 | TRBV6-5 | TGTGCCAGCAGGACAGGGCTTACTGAAGCTTTCTTT | CASRTGLTEAFF
. | TRBD2 | TRBJ2-1 | 16 | TRBV5-4 | TGTGCCAGCAGCTCAAGTGGCGGGAGGGCCGTTAATGAGCAGTTCTTC | CASSSSGGRAVNEQFF
few | TRBD1 | TRBJ2-2 | 17 | TRBV7-3 | TGTGCCAGCAGCTTAAATCCCCAGGGGGCGAACACCGGGGAGCTGTTTTTT | CASSLNPQGANTGELFF
. | . | TRBJ2-1 | 17 | TRBV21-1 | TGTGCCAGCAGCAAAGGCCTAGCGGGACCCTCTGGCGATGAGCAGTTCTTC | CASSKGLAGPSGDEQFF
. | . | TRBJ2-5 | 13 | TRBV7-9 | TGTGCCAGCAGCTTCGGGGGGCAGGAGACCCAGTACTTC | CASSFGGQETQYF
. | TRBD1 | TRBJ2-7 | 13 | TRBV28 | TGTGCCAGCAGTACAGGGGCTGTGTACGAGCAGTACTTC | CASSTGAVYEQYF
. | . | TRBJ1-5 | 13 | TRBV7-9 | TGTGCCAGCAGCTTAAAGTCGGGTCAGCCCCAGCATTTT | CASSLKSGQPQHF
. | . | TRBJ2-1 | 13 | TRBV9 | TGTGCCAGCAGCTTTCAAGGTCGGGGAGATCAGTTCTTC | CASSFQGRGDQFF
. | TRBD1 | TRBJ2-2 | 14 | TRBV19 | TGTGCCAGTAGTGTGACAGGGGCAACCGGGGAGCTGTTTTTT | CASSVTGATGELFF